Listed here is a single T cell receptor (beta chain). Its cognate antigen is unknown. Those who donated were healthy bone marrow donors. The data are from a study of cytomegalovirus exposure and HLA in healthy donors. General study points: Analysis performed later found roughly 17,000 TCR beta sequences associated with HLA alleles at 0.05 false discovery rate.

Use of 60 Vbeta and 13 Jbeta primers characterized the PCR. Assay used: immunoSEQ multiplex PCR; TCRdb lists only in-frame clones, some missing. Of about 140,000 clones in the sample, about three fifths were seen once. Trimming cost V 6 bases and J 7 bases; bases outside gene matches: 7. Germline values: CDR1 MNHNS, CDR2 SASEGT. The length of the CDR3 is 13 residues. Material for sequencing was PBMCs. This rearrangement joins TRBV6-1 to TRBJ1-1, with 8 bases lining up with TRBD1. This receptor was identified in a male donor in good health and CMV-seronegative. In DNA, the CDR3 is TGTGCCAGCAGGGACAGGGCCGTGGGTGAAGCTTTCTTT. As protein: CASRDRAVGEAFF.